The 2 T cell receptor beta chains given below trace back to one sample, sequenced in a study of OX40 agonist ivuxolimab in advanced cancers. Here immunoSEQ multiplex PCR was the method, and the copy in TCRdb shows in-frame clones only, minus some. Among some 90,000 clones listed, 91% were seen once. The starting material was CD4+ or CD8+ T cells sorted from blood, obtained in a trial of the OX40 agonist ivuxolimab. The receptors were sampled from an adult with an advanced solid tumor such as melanoma, head and neck, liver or kidney cancer.

In this sample, this clone turned up a few times. The chain uses TRBV7-2 and TRBJ2-1, with D possibly being TRBD1 (7 bases). The V gene lost 5 bases and the J gene lost 8 bases, with 22 bases spanning the gap. Germline CDR1 SGHTA, CDR2 FQGNSA. CDR3 length: 16 amino acids. The CDR3 sequence is CASSRTFGRGGHEQFF. CDR3 nucleotides: TGTGCCAGCAGCCGAACTTTCGGGAGAGGGGGCCATGAGCAGTTCTTC.

The chain combines TRBV28 with TRBJ2-3; the match to TRBD2 covers 13 bases. J gave up 4 bases and V 8 bases, and 6 bases lay outside the gene matches. From germline, CDR1 is MDHEN and CDR2 SYDVKM. The length of the CDR3 is 15 residues. The CDR3: CASRTSGSPPDTQYF. DNA for the CDR3: TGTGCCAGCCGGACTAGCGGGAGCCCCCCAGATACGCAGTATTTT.